Listed below are T cell receptor beta chains from one sample, sequenced in a study of T cells in Graves' hyperthyroidism and ophthalmopathy. Each CDR3 protein gets one entry after TCRdb re-called the multiplex PCR reads with MiXCR. The table includes about 640,000 distinct CDR3 sequences, around 20% detected once. The sequenced sample was blood. Receptors were obtained from a man aged 30 to 39 with Graves' ophthalmopathy. Each CDR3 is given with its conserved first and last residue. Each record gives: D gene, J gene, V gene, clone size, CDR3 DNA, CDR3 protein. A D gene is named only where the DNA matches it firmly. A row's size may be missing; if present it is once, few, many or a size class.

- TRBJ2-2 TRBV30 few TGTGCCTGGAGTGTACCTACAGGGAGTAGGGGGGAGCTGTTTTTT CAWSVPTGSRGELFF
TRBD2 TRBJ2-1 TRBV9 - TGTGCCAGCAGCGTAGTCGAGGCTAGCGGACACAATGAGCAGTTCTTC CASSVVEASGHNEQFF
TRBD2 TRBJ2-4 TRBV3-1 - TGTGCCAGCAGCCAAGGACTAGCGGGCAATCTAGCCAAAAACATTCAGTACTTC CASSQGLAGNLAKNIQYF
- TRBJ2-1 TRBV7-2 few TGTGCCAGCAGCTCTTATAGGGGCCCCTCCTACAATGAGCAGCTCTTC CASSSYRGPSYNEQLF
- TRBJ1-1 TRBV28 many TGTGCCAGCATCAATCAGGGTTCGAACACTGAAGCTTTCTTT CASINQGSNTEAFF
TRBD2 TRBJ2-7 TRBV6-6 many TGTGCCAGCAGTTACGGGACTAGCTTCTGGGAGCAGTACTTC CASSYGTSFWEQYF
TRBD2 TRBJ2-7 TRBV4-1 few TGCGCCAGCAGCCAAGAGTCAAGCGGGAGAGGTGAGCAGTACTTC CASSQESSGRGEQYF
- TRBJ1-1 TRBV5-1 - TGTGCCAGCAGCTTATTCGGCAGATTCACTGAAGCTTTCTTT CASSLFGRFTEAFF
TRBD1 TRBJ2-1 TRBV15 few TGTGCCACCAGCAGTGACAGGGGTTCAGCGGATGAGCAGTTCTTC CATSSDRGSADEQFF
- TRBJ2-7 TRBV10-3 few TGTGCCACCAGGGGGGACGCTTACGAGCAGTACTTC CATRGDAYEQYF
- TRBJ1-1 TRBV29-1 many TGCAGCGTTGTGAGGGGGAATATGAACACTGAAGCTTTCTTT CSVVRGNMNTEAFF
- TRBJ1-5 TRBV30 many TGTGCCTGGAGTGGTGGGGAGAATCAGCCCCAGCATTTT CAWSGGENQPQHF
- TRBJ2-2 TRBV24-1 few TGTGCCACCAGTGATTTGTACGGTGAGCTGTTTTTT CATSDLYGELFF
- TRBJ1-1 TRBV4-1 few TGCGCCAGCAGCCTTCTCCGGGCGGCCGCAATAAAGAACACTGAAGCTTTCTTT CASSLLRAAAIKNTEAFF
- TRBJ2-1 TRBV6-1 once TGTGCCAGCAGTGCCGGACTTCGCAGCTCCTACAATGAGCAGTTCTTC CASSAGLRSSYNEQFF
TRBD1 TRBJ2-4 TRBV28 many TGTGCCAGCAGATATCCGGGACAGGGGCAAAACATTCAGTACTTC CASRYPGQGQNIQYF
- TRBJ2-7 TRBV27 many TGTGCCAGCAGTTTATCGCTTCAGGGGAGCTACGAGCAGTACTTC CASSLSLQGSYEQYF
- TRBJ1-6 TRBV27 few TGTGCCAGCAGTGCCCGGGGGAGCATCGGAAATTCACCCCTCCACTTT CASSARGSIGNSPLHF
- TRBJ2-5 TRBV12-3/TRBV12-4 - TGTGCCAGCAGTTCTCACTCCGGGGGACTTCTTACGTACTTC CASSSHSGGLLTYF
- TRBJ1-2 TRBV2 few TGTGCCAGCAGCTCCCGGCGGGACGGAGCTCAATATGGCTACACCTTC CASSSRRDGAQYGYTF
TRBD2 TRBJ2-6 TRBV29-1 - TGCAGCGTTGAAGCGTGGACTAGCGGGAGCTCTGGGGCCAACGTCCTGACTTTC CSVEAWTSGSSGANVLTF
- TRBJ2-5 TRBV30 - TGTGCCTGGAGTGTACAGGGCAGGGGACTCACTGGGGGGACCCAGTACTTC CAWSVQGRGLTGGTQYF
- TRBJ2-1 TRBV9 few TGTGCCAGCAGCGTAGAGGGTGAGCGGGACAATGAGCAGTTCTTC CASSVEGERDNEQFF
TRBD1 TRBJ2-3 TRBV5-1 - TGCGCCAGCACTAGAAGGGGGCGAGCAGATACGCAGTATTTT CASTRRGRADTQYF
TRBD1 TRBJ1-1 TRBV6-2/TRBV6-3 many TGTGCCAGCAGTTACTTTCTGGCGACAGGGAGGGGGACGAACACTGAAGCTTTCTTT CASSYFLATGRGTNTEAFF
TRBD2 TRBJ2-7 TRBV5-1 many TGCGCCAGCAGCTTGGCCCGGCTAGCGGGAGACGAGCAGTACTTC CASSLARLAGDEQYF
- TRBJ2-2 TRBV7-8 - TGTGCCAGCAGCTTCCAAGGAGGAGTGTCCACCGGGGAGCTGTTTTTT CASSFQGGVSTGELFF
- TRBJ1-1 TRBV19 many TGTGCCAGTAGTGCCTCGATGAACACTGAAGCTTTCTTT CASSASMNTEAFF
- TRBJ2-7 TRBV10-3 - TGTGCCATCAGTGCCCCAGAGACGACAGACCCTTACTACGAGCAGTACTTC CAISAPETTDPYYEQYF
TRBD1 TRBJ2-2 TRBV12-3/TRBV12-4 - TGTGCCAGCAATCCAGGGGGCTCCGGGGAGCTGTTTTTT CASNPGGSGELFF
- TRBJ2-7 TRBV7-2 many TGTGCCAGCAGCTCAGAGGGCCCCTACGAGCAGTACTTC CASSSEGPYEQYF
TRBD1 TRBJ2-1 TRBV28 - TGTGCCAGCAGTTCGACAGGGGAGTGGAATGAGCAGTTCTTC CASSSTGEWNEQFF
TRBD1 TRBJ2-7 TRBV27 few TGTGCCAGCAGATCTGGGGGACAGGGATACGAGCAGTACTTC CASRSGGQGYEQYF
- TRBJ2-3 TRBV20-1 - TGCAGTGCTAGAGATTGGGCAGATACGCAGTATTTT CSARDWADTQYF
- TRBJ1-2 TRBV29-1 few TGCAGCGTTGGCTCCCGGGACGAAGACTATGGCTACACCTTC CSVGSRDEDYGYTF
- TRBJ1-5 TRBV7-8 - TGTGCCAGCAGCCCTTACACAGGGAATCAACATTTT CASSPYTGNQHF
TRBD2 TRBJ2-7 TRBV18 many TGTGCCAGCTCACCAGGGGAGGGTGAGCAGTACTTC CASSPGEGEQYF
- TRBJ2-2 TRBV28 - TGTGCCAGCATTCCCCATGTCGCGGGAACCGGGGAGCTGTTTTTT CASIPHVAGTGELFF
- TRBJ1-2 TRBV4-1 few TGCGCCAGCAGCCAAGAAGTTCGTGGAACCTACACCTTC CASSQEVRGTYTF
TRBD2 TRBJ2-7 TRBV5-1 - TGCGCCAGCAGCTTTACTAGCGGGATGAGCTCCTACGAGCAGTACTTC CASSFTSGMSSYEQYF
- TRBJ1-5 TRBV13 - TGTGCCAGCAGCTTAGGGATCGGTCAGCCCCAGCATTTT CASSLGIGQPQHF
TRBD2 TRBJ2-7 TRBV15 few TGTGCCACCAGTTACCAGCGGGGCTACGAGCAGTACTTC CATSYQRGYEQYF
TRBD2 TRBJ2-5 TRBV28 - TGTGCCAGCAGTTCAACTCAAGCGGGAGAAGAGACCCAGTACTTC CASSSTQAGEETQYF
- TRBJ2-5 TRBV6-2/TRBV6-3 many TGTGCCAGCACCGACTGGAAGATACAAGAGACCCAGTACTTC CASTDWKIQETQYF
TRBD1 TRBJ2-1 TRBV27 - TGTGCCAGCGGGATCACAGGGGTATCCTACAATGAGCAGTTCTTC CASGITGVSYNEQFF
- TRBJ2-3 TRBV12-3/TRBV12-4 - TGTGCCAGCACCCGGGGAGGGGGGTCAGATACGCAGTATTTT CASTRGGGSDTQYF
- TRBJ2-1 TRBV7-2 many TGTGCCAGCAGCTTAGCTGGAGGGAGCAATGAGCAGTTCTTC CASSLAGGSNEQFF
- TRBJ1-2 TRBV19 - TGTGCCAGTAGTATTGGGGTGGCTCGGGGCTACACCTTC CASSIGVARGYTF
- TRBJ2-7 TRBV28 many TGTGCCAGCAGTTTATCCGCAAAAGGGCAACGGGGCGAGCAGTACTTC CASSLSAKGQRGEQYF
- TRBJ1-4 TRBV12-3/TRBV12-4 - TGTGCCAGCAGTGACGGTAATTTGAAGGAAAAACTGTTTTTT CASSDGNLKEKLFF
- TRBJ2-7 TRBV11-2 many TGTGCCAGCAGCTTTGGCCCCTTGAGAGAGCAGTACTTC CASSFGPLREQYF
- TRBJ2-1 TRBV7-3 few TGTGCCAGCAGCTTAGGGTTCAACAATGAGCAGTTCTTC CASSLGFNNEQFF
- TRBJ2-5 TRBV5-1 - TGCGCCAGCAGCTTGGGGCTCGGGCGCCAAGAGACCCAGTACTTC CASSLGLGRQETQYF
- TRBJ2-5 TRBV5-1 few TGCGCCAGCAGCTTCAACATCCAAGAGACCCAGTACTTC CASSFNIQETQYF